This TCR beta chain was documented in a study of PD-1 blockade in classical Hodgkin lymphoma. Method: immunoSEQ multiplex PCR; TCRdb's copy keeps in-frame clones and lacks some. The repertoire holds over 6,500 clones, with roughly 85% as singletons. Time point specified: cycle 4 day 1 (C4D1), after less than seven weeks of nivolumab. All patients experienced relapse after autologous stem cell transplantation, and brentuximab vedotin exposure was variable. A note on this clone: Its antigen is not identified.

Study-level results: Newly diagnosed patients reportedly trailed healthy donors in baseline TCR diversity. By C4D1, CD4+ diversity increased significantly, especially in complete responders.

Germline assignment: CDR1 SEHNR and CDR2 FQNEAQ (reference sequence). V lost 2 bases and J 2 bases, leaving 12 bases between the germline ends. The CDR3 covers 15 residues. The sequence was collected from a human donor with classical Hodgkin lymphoma. Source: peripheral blood mononuclear cells (PBMCs), taken before the fourth cycle of nivolumab. This chain connects TRBV7-9 to TRBJ1-2; D is uncertain. The CDR3 nucleotides are TGTGCCAGCAGCTTAATCCTAACAGACAACTATGGCTACACCTTC. As protein: CASSLILTDNYGYTF.